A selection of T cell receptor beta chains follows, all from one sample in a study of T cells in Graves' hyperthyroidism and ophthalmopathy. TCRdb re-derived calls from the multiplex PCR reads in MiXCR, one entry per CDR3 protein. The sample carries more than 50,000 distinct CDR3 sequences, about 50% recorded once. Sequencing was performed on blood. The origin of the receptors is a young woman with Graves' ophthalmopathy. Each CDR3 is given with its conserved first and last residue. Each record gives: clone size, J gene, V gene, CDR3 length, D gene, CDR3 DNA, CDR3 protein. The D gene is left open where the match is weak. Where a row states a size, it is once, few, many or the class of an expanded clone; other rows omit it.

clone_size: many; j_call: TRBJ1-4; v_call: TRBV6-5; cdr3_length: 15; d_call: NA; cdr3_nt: TGTGCCAGCAGCCCTCAAGTTGGAGGGGCGTGTCAACTGTTTTTT; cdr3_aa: CASSPQVGGACQLFF
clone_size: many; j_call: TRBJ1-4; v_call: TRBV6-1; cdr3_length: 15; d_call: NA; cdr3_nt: TGTGCCAGCATTGCTACAGGGTCGGCTAATGAAAAACTGTTTTTT; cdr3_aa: CASIATGSANEKLFF
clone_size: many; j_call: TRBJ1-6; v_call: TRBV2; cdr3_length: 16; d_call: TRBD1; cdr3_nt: TGTGCCAGCAGACAGGACAGGGGGGCCTATAATTCACCCCTCCACTTT; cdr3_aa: CASRQDRGAYNSPLHF
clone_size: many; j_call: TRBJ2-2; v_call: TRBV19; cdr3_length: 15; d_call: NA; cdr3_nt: TGTGCCAGTGAATCCGGGACTCCTTACACCGGGGAGCTGTTTTTT; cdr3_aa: CASESGTPYTGELFF
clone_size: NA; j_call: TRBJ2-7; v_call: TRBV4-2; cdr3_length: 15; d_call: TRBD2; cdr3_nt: TGTGCCAGCAGCCCAGGGACTAGCGGGGACTACGAGCAGTACTTC; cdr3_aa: CASSPGTSGDYEQYF
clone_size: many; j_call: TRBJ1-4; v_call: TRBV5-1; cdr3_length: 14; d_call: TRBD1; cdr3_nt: TGCGCCAGCAGCGCGGGACAGGGGGACGAAAAACTGTTTTTT; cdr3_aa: CASSAGQGDEKLFF
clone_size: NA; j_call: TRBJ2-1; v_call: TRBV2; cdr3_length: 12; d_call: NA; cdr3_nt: TGTGCCAGCATGTTCAGGGGCAATGAGCAGTTCTTC; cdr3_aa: CASMFRGNEQFF
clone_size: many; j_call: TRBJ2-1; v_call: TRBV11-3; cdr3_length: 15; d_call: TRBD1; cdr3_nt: TGTGCCAGCAGCCCCCGGACAGGCGGGCACAATGAGCAGTTCTTC; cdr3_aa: CASSPRTGGHNEQFF
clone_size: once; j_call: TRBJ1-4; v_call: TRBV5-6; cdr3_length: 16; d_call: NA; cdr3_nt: TGCGCCAGCAGCATGGGACCAGGGGCGGCAAATGAAAAACTGTTTTTT; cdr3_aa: CASSMGPGAANEKLFF
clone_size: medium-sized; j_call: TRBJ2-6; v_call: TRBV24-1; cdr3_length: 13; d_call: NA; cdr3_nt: TGTGCCACCGAGGGGGCTGGGGCCAACGTCCTGACTTTC; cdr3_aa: CATEGAGANVLTF
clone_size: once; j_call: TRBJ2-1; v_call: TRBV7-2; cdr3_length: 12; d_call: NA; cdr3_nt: TGTGCCAGCGCAGGGTCGAGTAATCAGCAGTTCTTC; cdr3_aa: CASAGSSNQQFF
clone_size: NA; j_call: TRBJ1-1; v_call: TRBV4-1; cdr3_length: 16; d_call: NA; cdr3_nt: TGCGCCAGCAGCCAAACTAGCGGGCTCGCCTACAATGAAGCTTTCTTT; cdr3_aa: CASSQTSGLAYNEAFF
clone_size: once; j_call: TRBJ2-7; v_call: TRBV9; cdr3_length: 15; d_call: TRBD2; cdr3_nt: TGTGCCAGCAGCAGGACTAGCGGGAGTATCCACGAGCAGTACTTC; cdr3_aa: CASSRTSGSIHEQYF
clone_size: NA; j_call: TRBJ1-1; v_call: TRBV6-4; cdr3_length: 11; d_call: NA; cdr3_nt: TGTGCCAGCAGTGGCCCGGATGAAGCTTTCTTT; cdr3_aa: CASSGPDEAFF
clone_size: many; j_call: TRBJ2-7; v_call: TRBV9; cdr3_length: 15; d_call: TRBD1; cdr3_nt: TGTGCCAGCAGCGTAGGGAGGACAGGGGTATACGAGCAGTACTTC; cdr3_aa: CASSVGRTGVYEQYF
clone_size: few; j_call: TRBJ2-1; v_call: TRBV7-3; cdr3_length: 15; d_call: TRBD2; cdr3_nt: TGTGCCAGCAGCTTAGCGGGAGGGCCCTACAATGAGCAGTTCTTC; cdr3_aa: CASSLAGGPYNEQFF
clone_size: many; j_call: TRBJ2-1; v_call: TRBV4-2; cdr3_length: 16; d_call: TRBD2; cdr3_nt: TGTGCCAGCAGCCAAGATCTGGGGCTAGCGGGAGATAAGCAGTTCTTC; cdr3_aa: CASSQDLGLAGDKQFF
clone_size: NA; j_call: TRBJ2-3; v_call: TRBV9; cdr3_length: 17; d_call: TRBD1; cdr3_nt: TGTGCCAGCAGCGTAGAGGGGACAGGGGGCAACACAGATACGCAGTATTTT; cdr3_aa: CASSVEGTGGNTDTQYF
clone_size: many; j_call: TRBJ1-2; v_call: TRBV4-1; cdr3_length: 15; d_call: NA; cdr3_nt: TGCGCCAGCAGCCAAAATATACCCTATAACTATGGCTACACCTTC; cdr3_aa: CASSQNIPYNYGYTF
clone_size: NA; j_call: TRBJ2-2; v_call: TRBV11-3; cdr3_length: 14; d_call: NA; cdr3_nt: TGTGCCAGCAGCCTAGGATCCGGGGGCGGGGAGCTGTTTTTT; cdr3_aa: CASSLGSGGGELFF
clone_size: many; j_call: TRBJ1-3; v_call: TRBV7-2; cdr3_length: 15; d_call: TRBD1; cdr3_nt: TGTGCCAGCAGCTTAGGGACAGGGTTCGGAAACACCATATATTTT; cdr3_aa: CASSLGTGFGNTIYF
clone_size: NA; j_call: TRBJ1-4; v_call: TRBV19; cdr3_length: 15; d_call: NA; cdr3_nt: TGTGCCAGTAGGAGACCGGGGACGGCGCCTGAAAAACTGTTTTTT; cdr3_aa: CASRRPGTAPEKLFF
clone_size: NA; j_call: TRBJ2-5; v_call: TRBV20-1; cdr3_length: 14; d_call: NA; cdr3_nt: TGCAGTGCTCTCTTGGGGCATAGCAGGGAGACCCAGTACTTC; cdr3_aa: CSALLGHSRETQYF
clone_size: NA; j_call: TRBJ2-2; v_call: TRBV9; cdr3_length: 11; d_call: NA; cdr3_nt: TGTGCCAGCAGCGTTAGCGGGGAGCTGTTTTTT; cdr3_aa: CASSVSGELFF
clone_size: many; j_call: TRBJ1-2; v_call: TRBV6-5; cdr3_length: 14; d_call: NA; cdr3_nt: TGTGCCAGCAGTTACTCGCAGGGATCAGACGGCTACACCTTC; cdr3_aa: CASSYSQGSDGYTF
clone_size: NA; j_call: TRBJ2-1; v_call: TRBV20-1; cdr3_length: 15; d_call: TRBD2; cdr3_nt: TGCAGTGCTAGCGCTAGCGGGAGGGCCTACAATGAGCAGTTCTTC; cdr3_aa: CSASASGRAYNEQFF
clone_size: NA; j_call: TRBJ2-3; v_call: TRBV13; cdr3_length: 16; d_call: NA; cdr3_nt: TGTGCCAGCAGCCAACCTTCGGTCCGGGGTACAGATACGCAGTATTTT; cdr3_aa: CASSQPSVRGTDTQYF
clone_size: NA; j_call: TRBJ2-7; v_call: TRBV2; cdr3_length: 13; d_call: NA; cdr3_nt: TGTGCCAGCAGTCTGAGGTGGGACTACGAGCAGTACTTC; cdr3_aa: CASSLRWDYEQYF
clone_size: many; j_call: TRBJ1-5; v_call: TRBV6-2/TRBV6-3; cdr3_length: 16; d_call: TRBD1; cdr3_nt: TGTGCCAGTAGGATGGCTGGACAGGGCCCAAATCAGCCCCAGCATTTT; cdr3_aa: CASRMAGQGPNQPQHF
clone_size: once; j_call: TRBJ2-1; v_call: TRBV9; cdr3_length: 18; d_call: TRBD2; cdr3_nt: TGTGCCAGCAGCGTTAGCCGGGGGGCGGGAGGGCCGCGGAATGAGCAGTTCTTC; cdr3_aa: CASSVSRGAGGPRNEQFF
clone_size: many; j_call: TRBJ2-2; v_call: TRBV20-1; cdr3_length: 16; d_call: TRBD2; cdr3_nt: TGCAGTGCTAGAGTCTTAGCGGGAGTCCCCCCCGGGGAGCTGTTTTTT; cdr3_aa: CSARVLAGVPPGELFF
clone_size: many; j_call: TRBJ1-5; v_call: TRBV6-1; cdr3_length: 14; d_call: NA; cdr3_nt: TGTGCCAGCAGTGAAGCGCAGTGGAATCAGCCCCAGCATTTT; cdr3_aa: CASSEAQWNQPQHF
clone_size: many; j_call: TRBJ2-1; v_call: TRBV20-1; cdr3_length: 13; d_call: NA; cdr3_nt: TGCAGTGCTAGCCCCGGGATCTACAATGAGCAGTTCTTC; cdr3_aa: CSASPGIYNEQFF
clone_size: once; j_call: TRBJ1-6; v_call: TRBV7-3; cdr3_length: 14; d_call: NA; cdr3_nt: TGTGCCAGCAGCTTAAGGCGTGGTAATTCACCCCTCCACTTT; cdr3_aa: CASSLRRGNSPLHF
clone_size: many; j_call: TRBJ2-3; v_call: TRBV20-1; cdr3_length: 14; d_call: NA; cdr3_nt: TGCAGACTAAGGCGGGATTCCATCACAGATACGCAGTATTTT; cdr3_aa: CRLRRDSITDTQYF
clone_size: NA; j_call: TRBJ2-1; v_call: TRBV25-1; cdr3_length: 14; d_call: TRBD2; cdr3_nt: TGTGCCAGCAGGGGTCGAGCGGGAACCAATGAGCAGTTCTTC; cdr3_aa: CASRGRAGTNEQFF
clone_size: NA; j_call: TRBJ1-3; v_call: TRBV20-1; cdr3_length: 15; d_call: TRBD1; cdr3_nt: TGCAGTGCAGACCCGGACAGGGTGGGTGGAAACACCATATATTTT; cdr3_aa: CSADPDRVGGNTIYF
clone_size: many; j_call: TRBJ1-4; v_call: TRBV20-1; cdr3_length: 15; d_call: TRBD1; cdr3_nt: TGCAGTGCTAACCTAAGGACAGGGGGCAGTGAAAAACTGTTTTTT; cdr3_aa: CSANLRTGGSEKLFF
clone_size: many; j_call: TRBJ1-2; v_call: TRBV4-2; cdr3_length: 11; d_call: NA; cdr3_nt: TGTGCCAGCCGTGACAACTATGGCTACACCTTC; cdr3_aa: CASRDNYGYTF
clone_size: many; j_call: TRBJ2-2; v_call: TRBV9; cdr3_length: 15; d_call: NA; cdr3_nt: TGTGCCAGCAGCGTAGGGGAAGGGAACACCGGGGAGCTGTTTTTT; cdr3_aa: CASSVGEGNTGELFF
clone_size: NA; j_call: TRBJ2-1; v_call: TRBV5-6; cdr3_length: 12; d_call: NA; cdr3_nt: TGTACCAGCACCTTGGCTACCGGTGAGCAGTTCTTC; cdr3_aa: CTSTLATGEQFF
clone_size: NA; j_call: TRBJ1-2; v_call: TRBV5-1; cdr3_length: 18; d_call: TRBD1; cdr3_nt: TGCGCCAGCAGCTTGGAAGGACAGGGGGCAGGAAATGTGGATGGCTACACCTTC; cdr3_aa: CASSLEGQGAGNVDGYTF
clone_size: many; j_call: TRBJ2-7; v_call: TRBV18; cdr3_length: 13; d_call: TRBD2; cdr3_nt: TGTGCCAGCTCACCTAGCGGGAGTTGGGAGCAGTACTTC; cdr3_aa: CASSPSGSWEQYF
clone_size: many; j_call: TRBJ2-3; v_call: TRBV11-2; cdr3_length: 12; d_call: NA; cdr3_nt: TGTGCCAGCAGCTTATCGGCAGGGTCGCAGTATTTT; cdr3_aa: CASSLSAGSQYF
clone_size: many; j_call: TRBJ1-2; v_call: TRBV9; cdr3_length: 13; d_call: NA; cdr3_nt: TGTGCCAGCAGCGGAAGCCTCATGGGTGGCTACACCTTC; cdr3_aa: CASSGSLMGGYTF
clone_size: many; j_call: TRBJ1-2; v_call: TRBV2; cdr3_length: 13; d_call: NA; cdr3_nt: TGTGCCAGACGTCCTTCGGCGGGCTATGGCTACACCTTC; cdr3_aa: CARRPSAGYGYTF
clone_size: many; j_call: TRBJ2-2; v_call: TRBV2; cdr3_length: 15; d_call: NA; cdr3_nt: TGTGCCAGCAGTCCTTATCGGGACGGGGCCGGGGAGCTGTTTTTT; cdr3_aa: CASSPYRDGAGELFF
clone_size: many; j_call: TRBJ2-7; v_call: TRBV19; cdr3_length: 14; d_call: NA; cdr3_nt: TGTGCCAGTAGTATTAATGCGGGCCCCTACGAGCAGTACTTC; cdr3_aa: CASSINAGPYEQYF
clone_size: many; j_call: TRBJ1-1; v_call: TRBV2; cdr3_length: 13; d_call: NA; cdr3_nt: TGTGCCAGCACAACAGGAGAGAACACTGAAGCTTTCTTT; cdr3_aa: CASTTGENTEAFF
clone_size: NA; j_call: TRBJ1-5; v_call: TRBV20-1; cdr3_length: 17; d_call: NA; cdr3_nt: TGCAGTGCTAGAGATTCCGTGAAGGGAGGGAGCAATCAGCCCCAGCATTTT; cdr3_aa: CSARDSVKGGSNQPQHF
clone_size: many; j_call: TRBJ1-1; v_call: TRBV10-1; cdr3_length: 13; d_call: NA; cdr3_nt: TGCGCCAGCAGTGAGTCGGGCGGAATTGGGGCTTTCTTT; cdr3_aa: CASSESGGIGAFF
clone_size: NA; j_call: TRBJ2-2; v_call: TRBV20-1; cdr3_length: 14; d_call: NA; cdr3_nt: TGCAGTGCCAGACAGAACGCGAACACCGGGGAGCTGTTTTTT; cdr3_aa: CSARQNANTGELFF
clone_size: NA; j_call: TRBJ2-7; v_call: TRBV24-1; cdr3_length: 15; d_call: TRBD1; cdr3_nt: TGTGCCACCAGTGATCTCGGGACAGCTCACTACGAGCAGTACTTC; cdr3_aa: CATSDLGTAHYEQYF